This T cell receptor (beta chain) was captured by sequencing in a study of neurological immune-mediated disorders. Points from the study as a whole: Phylogenetic grouping assigned the repertoires of 18 of 34 multiple sclerosis patients to a single cluster of related CDR3 sequences. This cluster may be a repertoire-level signature.

The CDR3 spans 15 residues. 5'RACE with 10-nucleotide random UMIs generated the cDNA. A single record per CDR3 protein comes from TCRdb applying MiXCR to the 5' RACE reads. The data show tens of thousands of distinct CDR3 sequences, with 4.5% seen just once and under 7.5% held by the top ten. On this clonotype: Its antigen is unidentified. One junction end disagrees with the germline gene, perhaps due to a read error.

The sequence came from a man aged 30 to 39 with multiple sclerosis. Input material: PBMCs. This chain connects TRBV12-3 or TRBV12-4 to TRBJ1-5, with 7 bases fitting TRBD1. CDR3 region: CASSRTGSSNQPQNF. CDR3 sequence (DNA): TGTGCCAGCAGTCGGACAGGTTCTAGCAATCAGCCCCAGAATTTT.